The 22 T cell receptor beta chains presented below share a single source sample, sequenced in a study of T cells in Graves' hyperthyroidism and ophthalmopathy. RNA transcripts provided the source from which TCR beta CDR3 regions were amplified. TCR CDR3 underwent first-round RT-PCR with the HTBI primer set. MiXCR, applied by TCRdb to the multiplex PCR reads, yields one record per CDR3 protein. This sample carries some 550,000 distinct CDR3 sequences, 15% to 20% of them seen once, and the ten largest clones take less than 3.5%. The sequenced sample was blood. These receptors all come from a woman in her 40s with Graves' ophthalmopathy.

This clonotype has a count of ten or more. This rearrangement joins TRBV2 to TRBJ2-5; no definite D call. This CDR3 is built from 15 residues. Germline CDR1 SNHLY, CDR2 FYNNEI. V lost 3 bases and J 2 bases, leaving 13 bases between the germline ends. In DNA form, the CDR3 reads TGTGCCAGCAGTGATACGGGCTCATTTCAAGAGACCCAGTACTTC. Translation: CASSDTGSFQETQYF.

This clonotype was counted a few times. This chain joins TRBV10-3 and TRBJ2-5; D may be TRBD1 (6 bases). This CDR3 is 15 amino acids long. In germline, CDR1 is ENHRY, CDR2 SYGVKD. Trimming removed 0 bases from V and 3 bases from J, with 11 bases in between. In DNA, the CDR3 is TGTGCCATCAGTGAGTCTGGGGGCCTAGAAGAGACCCAGTACTTC. It codes for CAISESGGLEETQYF.

The table lists this clonotype with a count of one. The chain couples TRBV19 to TRBJ2-1; 10 bases align to TRBD2. The closer fit of TRBJ2-7 to the DNA end suggests the J call may be wrong. This CDR3 has 19 residues. Germline-derived CDR1 and CDR2 are LNHDA and SQIVND (reference sequence). The CDR3 nucleotides read TGTGCCAGTAATGCTGGACTAGCGGCCCCGATGGGCTCCTACAATGAGCAGTACTTC. Translating gives CASNAGLAAPMGSYNEQYF.

The count of this clonotype is one. The chain carries TRBV6-1 and TRBJ1-2; D is possibly TRBD1 (5 bases). CDR1 and CDR2 (germline): MNHNS, SASEGT. The CDR3 runs 15 residues. The V and J ends lost 5 bases and 7 bases respectively, with 20 bases between them. The CDR3 is CASSPKPGRVGGYTF. The CDR3 DNA is TGTGCCAGCAGTCCAAAACCGGGACGGGTTGGTGGCTACACCTTC.

On this clonotype: This may arise from a read error, as a much more abundant clone is one base away. CDR3 bases: TGTGCCTGGAGTGTAACCTCGGGTGAGCGGTTCTTC. Encoded protein: CAWSVTSGERFF. The chain uses TRBV30 and TRBJ2-1; D gene uncertain. Looked up from germline, CDR1 is GTSNPN and CDR2 is SVGIG (reference sequence). This CDR3 comprises 12 residues.

At least ten counts were recorded for this clonotype. CDR3: CASSFSLIETQYF. CDR3 sequence (DNA): TGTGCCAGCAGCTTCTCTTTGATAGAGACCCAGTACTTC. This chain connects TRBV13 to TRBJ2-5; no clear D gene. CDR1 is PRHDT and CDR2 is FYEKMQ in the germline V gene (reference sequence). The CDR3 contains 13 residues. The V gene lost 3 bases and the J gene lost 4 bases, with 9 bases spanning the gap.

Ten or more counts support this clonotype. The chain has TRBV3-1 and TRBJ2-5; 9 nucleotides align to TRBD2. V trimming: 1 base; J trimming: 0 bases; junction bases outside the gene matches: 3. The CDR3 has 16 amino acids. Germline CDR1 and CDR2: LGHDT and YNNKEL (reference sequence). The CDR3 DNA reads TGTGCCAGCAGCCAAGTAGCGGGGGCGCACCAAGAGACCCAGTACTTC. Its protein is CASSQVAGAHQETQYF.

This clonotype was recorded at least ten times. The chain carries TRBV28 and TRBJ2-6, with 9 bases aligning to TRBD1. The germline gives CDR1 MDHEN, CDR2 SYDVKM. There are 19 residues in the CDR3. Losses at the gene ends were 5 bases for V and 1 base for J; bases not matched to a gene: 12. The CDR3 DNA follows: TGTGCCAGCAGTCCCGTTAGGGGGACAGGGCGGTCTGGGGCCAACGTCCTGACTTTC. Encoded protein: CASSPVRGTGRSGANVLTF.

This clonotype was found many times. This sequence joins TRBV12-3 or TRBV12-4 and TRBJ1-1; D is undetermined. This CDR3 comprises 12 residues. Between the trimmed V and J ends, which lost 7 bases and 1 base, there was a span of 7 bases. Here the CDR3 DNA reads TGTGCCAGCATAGACAAGAACACTGAAGCTTTCTTT. Translating it yields CASIDKNTEAFF.

This clonotype was recorded once. The chain recombines TRBV19 with TRBJ2-1; D ambiguous. The CDR3 totals 14 residues. The germline V and J ends were trimmed by 1 base and 5 bases, with 9 bases remaining between them. Germline lookup yields CDR1 LNHDA and CDR2 SQIVND (reference sequence). CDR3 nucleotide sequence: TGTGCCAGTAGTATAGTAAGAGGCGACAATGAGCAGTTCTTC. It translates to CASSIVRGDNEQFF.

In this sample, this clonotype turned up many times. The chain combines TRBV27 with TRBJ2-1; D gene ambiguous. V was pared by 6 bases and J by 0 bases, with 12 bases between. The CDR3 runs to 15 residues. CDR1 is MNHEY and CDR2 is SMNVEV in the germline V gene (reference sequence). The CDR3, as DNA: TGTGCCAGCAGCTATGACTCCTACTCCTACAATGAGCAGTTCTTC. Encoded protein: CASSYDSYSYNEQFF.

This clonotype was seen many times. The genes are TRBV11-2 and TRBJ2-1; D is unclear. Trimming left V 0 bases short and J 7 bases short, with 16 bases between. Germline-derived CDR1 and CDR2 are SGHAT and FQNNGV. The CDR3 runs 16 residues. For the CDR3, the DNA is TGTGCCAGCAGCTTAGATCCCCGAAAGAAAGGGAATGAGCAGTTCTTC. This gives the protein CASSLDPRKKGNEQFF.

The sample holds many counts of this clonotype. A much larger clone lies a single base off, so this may be a read error. The rearrangement joins TRBV5-6 to TRBJ2-3, with D unresolved. V was shortened by 2 bases and J by 1 base, with 2 bases between the two germline ends. The germline V gene has CDR1 SGHDT and CDR2 YYEEEE. The CDR3 covers 12 residues. Written as DNA, the CDR3 is TGTGCCAGCAGCTTCCGCACAGATACGCAGTATTTT. Protein product: CASSFRTDTQYF.

The J gene is TRBJ2-3, the V gene TRBV6-1, with D perhaps TRBD1 or TRBD2 (6 bases each). This CDR3 contains 15 residues. Germline values: CDR1 MNHNS, CDR2 SASEGT. V lost 8 bases, J lost 4 bases, and 19 bases lay in between. The CDR3 DNA follows: TGTGCCAGCGGGGGCGGGATGAGTGGCGCAGATACGCAGTATTTT. This sequence encodes CASGGGMSGADTQYF.

In its sample, this clonotype was seen a few times. V usage is TRBV6-1 and J usage is TRBJ1-2; possible D gene TRBD1, 5 bases. The germline V gene encodes CDR1 MNHNS and CDR2 SASEGT. Deletions cut 5 bases from V and 9 bases from J, with 16 bases between. The CDR3 extends over 13 amino acids. The CDR3 sequence is CASSPGNPARYTF. Written as DNA, the CDR3 is TGTGCCAGCAGTCCAGGGAACCCGGCCCGCTACACCTTC.

The sample holds many counts of this clonotype. The CDR3 DNA reads TGTGCCAGCAGAGACGGCAGGGCAAACACTGAAGCTTTCTTT. As protein: CASRDGRANTEAFF. V and J are TRBV6-2 or TRBV6-3 and TRBJ1-1; D is perhaps TRBD1 (5 bases). The CDR3 is 14 amino acids. V lost 6 bases and J 2 bases, leaving 13 bases between the germline ends. Germline CDR1 reads MNHEY; CDR2 reads SVGEGT.

This clonotype occurred many times. The chain links TRBV28 to TRBJ2-3, with 8 bases identical to TRBD2. The CDR3 sequence is 15 residues long. Germline values: CDR1 MDHEN, CDR2 SYDVKM. With 7 bases clipped from V and 2 bases from J, the junction kept 8 bases outside the gene matches. Here the CDR3 DNA reads TGTGCCAGCACCAGCCAGACTAGCGCCACAGATACGCAGTATTTT. Encoded protein: CASTSQTSATDTQYF.

The V and J genes are TRBV12-3 or TRBV12-4 and TRBJ2-5; 10 nucleotides line up with TRBD1. There are 14 residues in the CDR3. After removal of 6 bases from V and 3 bases from J, the junction contained 4 bases not matched to a gene. In nucleotides, the CDR3 is TGTGCCAGCAGCACGGGACAGGGGAAAGAGACCCAGTACTTC. Its translation: CASSTGQGKETQYF.

As concerns this clonotype: A read error may explain this, as a much larger clone is one base away. The chain has TRBV6-2 or TRBV6-3 and TRBJ2-3; no reliable D call. CDR1 and CDR2 (germline): MNHEY, SVGEGT. There are 13 residues in the CDR3. The CDR3: CDSSGFSTDTQYF. The CDR3 region has the DNA TGTGACAGCAGTGGATTTAGCACAGATACGCAGTATTTT.

This clonotype was found a few times. The chain is built from TRBV27 and TRBJ2-2; possibly TRBD2 for D (6 bases). There are 16 residues in the CDR3. Trimming shortened V by 1 base and J by 3 bases, and 12 bases separated the two germline ends. CDR1 is MNHEY, CDR2 SMNVEV, per germline (reference sequence). As DNA, the CDR3 is TGTGCCAGCAGTTTATATCGGGGGTCGGACACCGGGGAGCTGTTTTTT. It codes for CASSLYRGSDTGELFF.

This rearrangement joins TRBV20-1 to TRBJ2-1, with TRBD2 matching over 16 bases. CDR1 is DFQATT and CDR2 is SNEGSKA in the germline V gene (reference sequence). This CDR3 contains 16 residues. The junction had 6 bases not matched to a gene; V was cut back by 5 bases and J by 5 bases. CDR3 residues: CSARGLAGGRDNEQFF. CDR3 sequence (DNA): TGCAGTGCTCGGGGACTAGCGGGAGGGCGCGACAATGAGCAGTTCTTC.

This clonotype has at least ten counts. The chain has TRBV5-1 and TRBJ2-3; the D is unclear. Trimming pared 0 bases from V and 0 bases from J, leaving 11 bases between. Germline V gene data show CDR1 as SGHRS and CDR2 as YFSETQ. The CDR3 runs 16 residues. CDR3 DNA: TGCGCCAGCAGCTTGGGGCACGGAACTAGCACAGATACGCAGTATTTT. It codes for CASSLGHGTSTDTQYF.